This TCR beta chain was sequenced for a study of shared clonotypes between healthy human individuals. V was pared by 3 bases and J by 2 bases, with 7 bases between. Germline V gene data show CDR1 as MRHNA and CDR2 as SNTAGT. The CDR3 runs to 13 residues. Free of recent acute infections or vaccinations, the donors were healthy HIV-negative adults. This table comes from immunoSEQ multiplex PCR, and its TCRdb copy is limited to in-frame clones, with some not included. The profile shows some 470,000 clones, around 78% of them singletons. This rearrangement joins TRBV6-4 to TRBJ2-5; D gene uncertain. This TCR came from a woman in her thirties or forties in good health. Some clones in this sample may be carry-over from other donors' samples. Sequencing was performed on PBMCs. The CDR3 region has the DNA TGTGCCAGCAGTGAGAAGGAACAAGAGACCCAGTACTTC. It codes for CASSEKEQETQYF.